This TCR beta chain was documented in a study of blood T cells in healthy people across ages (dated by TCRdb to 2015 to 2017). General notes on the study: Template switching captured roughly one uniquely barcoded TCR beta cDNA molecule per two T cells in model experiments. To track age-related changes in TCR beta repertoire diversity, the study relied on deep sequencing normalized with unique cDNA molecular identifiers. Four age groups were formed from the donors: young (average 16 years), middle-aged (approximately 40), aged (about 62) and long-lived (roughly 81). To avoid experimental bias, donors of different ages were distributed randomly across sequencing lanes. Two additional independent replicas of 1 million unique cDNA reads from the same blood draw were analyzed for two donors (one aged 18 to 30 and one aged 80 or older). The full study reports these points: Compared with the aged group, the long-lived group had more naive CD4+ T cells, fewer expanded clones and increased TCR diversity, a pattern suggesting age selection. Observed TCR beta diversity per million T cells fell roughly linearly with age, and a significant reduction was already apparent by age about 38. The CMV infection status of donors was not known, potentially confounding age-related changes in expanded clonotypes. Estimates of total diversity based on one million sequenced T cells were regarded as lower bounds and as underestimates. Because profiling used bulk unsorted PBMCs, naive and antigen-experienced compartments could not be compared conclusively. The percentage of naive T cells measured by flow cytometry correlated strongly with observed TCR beta diversity.

The donors were roughly 39 Caucasian individuals from Russia, aged about 6 to 100 years, who were systemically healthy. Each donor gave ten milliliters of peripheral blood, collected into EDTA-treated Vacutainer tubes. PBMCs were isolated by Ficoll-Paque density-gradient centrifugation, with at least 7 million obtained per sample. Trizol reagent was used to extract total RNA from the PBMCs, yielding at least 6 micrograms per sample. For every donor, an aliquot of PBMCs went through flow cytometry to measure the percentages of naive CD45RAhigh/CD27high T cells. Libraries came from 5' RACE. The sample was run on an Illumina HiSeq 2500. The second PCR ran for about 7 to 11 cycles and used a J-beta primer mix along with a sample-barcoded 5' primer. Each TCR beta cDNA molecule received a unique molecular identifier from a template-switch 5' adaptor carrying 12 random nucleotides. Each sample yielded at least 3 million CDR3-containing paired-end reads. The Mint cDNA synthesis kit, primed by a TRBC-specific oligonucleotide, was used to synthesize first-strand cDNA from all RNA. Following uracil-DNA glycosylase treatment, a first 18-cycle PCR with universal primers M1SS and BC2_uni_R was performed on all cDNA. As for how the authors treated the data: For normalization, 1 million high-quality reads, each with a distinct molecular identifier, were randomly selected from each sample. Instead of being binned into consensus sequences, reads with shared molecular identifiers were discarded. MiTCR, run with a Q25 quality threshold and the strictest error-elimination algorithm, handled CDR3 identification, clonotype clustering and error correction. A nonparametric unseen species model using Euler transformation provided a lower-bound estimate of total TCR beta diversity. The public reads were run again by TCRdb, first through fastp at Q25 and then through MiXCR, and only productive beta chains were kept. Every CDR3 protein is listed once, alongside the most common genes and DNA of its rows. The V and J calls and clone size come from TCRdb's table, not from the authors' own analysis. This sample lists over 950,000 distinct CDR3 sequences; roughly two fifths were detected once. In total, the top ten clones hold about 12% of the sample.

This clonotype has just a few counts. Its recognized antigen is unknown. No much larger clone exists at a distance of one base, and base qualities are not known. Taken from cysteine to phenylalanine, the CDR3 has 14 residues. The sequence is cut down to CDR3 DNA, 42 bases in frame from base 1. V is cut by 3 bases and J by 2 bases, and the space between the germline ends is 10 bases. CDR1 and CDR2 (SGHTA, FQGNSA) derive from the germline V gene. Sequencing input: blood. The sequence links TRBV7-2 to TRBJ1-1; the D gene lacks a confident call. The TCR comes from a man aged 18 to 29 in good health. The nucleotide sequence reads as follows: TGTGCCAGCAGCTTGAATGACGTAAACACTGAAGCTTTCTTT. Its protein is CASSLNDVNTEAFF.